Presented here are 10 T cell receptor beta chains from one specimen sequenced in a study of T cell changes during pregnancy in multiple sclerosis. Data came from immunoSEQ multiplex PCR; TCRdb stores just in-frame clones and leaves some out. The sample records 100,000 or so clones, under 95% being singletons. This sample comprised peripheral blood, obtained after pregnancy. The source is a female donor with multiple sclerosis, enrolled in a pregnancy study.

In DNA, the CDR3 is TGTGCCAGCAGCGCAAACGACAGGGGCCAAGAGACCCAGTACTTC. The encoded protein is CASSANDRGQETQYF. J is TRBJ2-5 and V is TRBV7-7; 8 nucleotides match TRBD1. CDR1 SSHAT and CDR2 FNYEAQ come from the germline V gene (reference sequence). This CDR3 spans 15 amino acids. With V trimmed by 5 bases and J by 1 base, 6 bases remained unmatched.

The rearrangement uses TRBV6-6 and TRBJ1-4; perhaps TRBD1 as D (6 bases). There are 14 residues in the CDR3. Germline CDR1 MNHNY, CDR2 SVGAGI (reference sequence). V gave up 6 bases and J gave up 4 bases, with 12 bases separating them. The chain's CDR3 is CASSPGHSNEKLFF. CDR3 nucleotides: TGTGCCAGCAGCCCGGGACACAGTAATGAAAAACTGTTTTTT.

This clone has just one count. CDR3 amino acids: CATAGPTNTEAFF. In nucleotides, the CDR3 is TGTGCCACCGCGGGACCCACGAACACTGAAGCTTTCTTT. The chain joins TRBV30 to TRBJ1-1, with D perhaps matching TRBD1 (5 bases). V lost 8 bases and J lost 1, with 14 bases in between. This CDR3 contains 13 residues. From germline, CDR1 is GTSNPN and CDR2 SVGIG (reference sequence).

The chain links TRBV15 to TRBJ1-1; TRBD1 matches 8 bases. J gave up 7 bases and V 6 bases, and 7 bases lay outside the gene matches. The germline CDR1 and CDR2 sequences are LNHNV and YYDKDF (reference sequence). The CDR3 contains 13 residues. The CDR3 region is CATRDRVSSEAFF. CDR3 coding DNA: TGTGCCACCAGGGACAGGGTCTCTAGTGAAGCTTTCTTT.

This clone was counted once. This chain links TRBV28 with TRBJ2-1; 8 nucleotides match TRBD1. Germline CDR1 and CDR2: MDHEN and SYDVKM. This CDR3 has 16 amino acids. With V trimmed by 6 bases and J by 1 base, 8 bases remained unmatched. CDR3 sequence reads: CASSIYRGESYNEQFF. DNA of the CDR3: TGTGCCAGCAGCATCTACAGGGGGGAATCCTACAATGAGCAGTTCTTC. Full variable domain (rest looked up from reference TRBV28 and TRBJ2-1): DVKVTQSSRYLVKRTGEKVFLECVQDMDHENMFWYRQDPGLGLRLIYFSYDVKMKEKGDIPEGYSVSREKKERFSLILESASTNQTSMYLCASSIYRGESYNEQFFGPGTRLTVL.

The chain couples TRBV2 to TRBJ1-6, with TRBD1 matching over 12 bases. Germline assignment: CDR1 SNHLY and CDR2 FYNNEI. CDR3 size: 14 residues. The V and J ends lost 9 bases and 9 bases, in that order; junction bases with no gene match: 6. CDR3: CARRGQGAGSPLHF. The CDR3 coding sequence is TGTGCCAGACGGGGACAGGGGGCTGGTTCACCCCTCCACTTT.

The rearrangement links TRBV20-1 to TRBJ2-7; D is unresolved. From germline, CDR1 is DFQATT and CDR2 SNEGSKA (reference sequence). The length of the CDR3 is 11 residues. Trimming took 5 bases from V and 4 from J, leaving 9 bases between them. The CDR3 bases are TGCAGTGCTCGACAAGATTACGAGCAGTACTTC. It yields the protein CSARQDYEQYF.

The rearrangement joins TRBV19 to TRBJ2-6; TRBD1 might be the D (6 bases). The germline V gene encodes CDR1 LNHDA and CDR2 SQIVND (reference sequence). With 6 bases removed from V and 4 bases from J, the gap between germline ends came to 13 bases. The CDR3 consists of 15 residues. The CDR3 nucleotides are TGTGCCAGTAGGGAACAGGGAGCCGGGGCCAACGTCCTGACTTTC. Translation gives CASREQGAGANVLTF.

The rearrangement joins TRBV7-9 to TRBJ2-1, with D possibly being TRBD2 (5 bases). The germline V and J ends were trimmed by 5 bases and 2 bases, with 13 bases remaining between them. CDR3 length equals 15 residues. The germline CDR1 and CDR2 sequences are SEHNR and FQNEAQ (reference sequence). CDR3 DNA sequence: TGTGCCAGCAGCGCGCGGGCGACGGCCTACAATGAGCAGTTCTTC. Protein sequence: CASSARATAYNEQFF. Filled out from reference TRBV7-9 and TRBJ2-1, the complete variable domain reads DTGVSQNPRHKITKRGQNVTFRCDPISEHNRLYWYRQTLGQGPEFLTYFQNEAQLEKSRLLSDRFSAERPKGSFSTLEIQRTEQGDSAMYLCASSARATAYNEQFFGPGTRLTVL.

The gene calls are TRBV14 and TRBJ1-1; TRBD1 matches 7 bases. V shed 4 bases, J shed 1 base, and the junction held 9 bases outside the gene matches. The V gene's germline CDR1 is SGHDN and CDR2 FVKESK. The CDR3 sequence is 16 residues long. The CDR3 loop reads CASSLNRGTRNTEAFF. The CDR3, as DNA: TGTGCCAGCAGCCTGAACAGGGGCACTCGGAACACTGAAGCTTTCTTT.